Sequencing of this TCR beta chain was carried out in a study of blood T cell repertoires in COVID-19 (TCRdb year 2020). For the wider study: Samples covering the acute and convalescent phases of COVID-19 were provided by collaborators in the United States, Italy and Spain. The prospective study material was composed of cDNA or gDNA derived from T cells, B-cell-depleted T cells, or PBMCs. Subjects who had been exposed to COVID-19, were actively infected with it, or had recovered from it provided the deeply sampled blood TCRbeta repertoires that made up the dataset. The repertoires were released in a freely available public database intended as a resource for research on the immune response to SARS-CoV-2. Samples were obtained from the ongoing ImmuneRACE study (first 160 participants) and from over 1,000 subjects provided by 6 global collaborators. The sample metadata nearly always contained a de-identified subject ID, COVID-19 status, age in years and sex. Where available, HLA class I and class II types were obtained from metadata supplied by the sample provider rather than from assay-based typing. The paper's findings and limits, for the study overall: Clinical and demographic metadata were provided uncurated, with the amount varying by source and participant.

CDR1 and CDR2 were assigned from the germline V gene (reference sequence) as LNHDA and SQIVND. From cysteine to phenylalanine, the CDR3 is 15 amino acids long. Of the read, only the CDR3 DNA is kept; its 45 bases are in frame from base 1. At the junction V is shortened by 3 bases and J by 9 bases, with 18 bases in between. TCRbeta CDR3 regions were amplified from genomic DNA by means of the immunoSEQ Assay, a bias-controlled multiplex PCR. The authors' analysis ran thus. The number of nucleated cells in each sample was estimated by amplification of reference gene primers within the assay. To quantify the absolute abundance of each unique TCRbeta CDR3 rearrangement, sequence reads were collapsed and filtered. Productive Simpson clonality was computed per sample as the square root of Simpson's diversity index over productive rearrangements. Not all clones reach the TCRdb copy of this immuneACCESS table, which keeps in-frame sequences only. Checked studies attribute under half of the gap to unresolved V genes and leave the rest unexplained. The V and J calls and the clone size are those of that table, but D and trimming were determined from the DNA. The sample profile shows approximately 260,000 clones; approximately 80% of them were found once. Of the sample, 3% to 4% is held by the ten largest clones.

This clone was counted between two and nine times. The antigen this receptor binds is unknown. Base qualities were left out, and no much larger clone turns up one base away. Whole blood was collected in K2EDTA tubes by collaborating institutions according to the institutions' own protocols. Collaborator samples were shipped for TCRbeta analysis as frozen whole blood, isolated PBMCs, or DNA extracted from either sample type. Input material: peripheral blood. This receptor was identified in a woman aged 40 to 49 with active or convalescent COVID-19. Recombination linked TRBV19 to TRBJ2-1; TRBD1 is a weak D gene call, 5 bases matching. The CDR3 protein sequence reads: CASSIVQGLGSEQFF. The DNA reads as follows: TGTGCCAGTAGTATCGTGCAGGGCCTGGGTAGTGAGCAGTTCTTC.